This T cell receptor beta chain was profiled in a study of beta chain features in type 1 diabetes. Points from the study as a whole: People with Type 1 diabetes carried modestly yet significantly shorter TCRB CDR3s in all four CD4+ subsets.

Remarks on this clone: Its specificity is not known.

The isolated RNA, all of it, was reverse transcribed, so expressed TCRB transcripts were what got sequenced. Around 3.9 million reads on average were seen across naive, central memory and regulatory T cell samples. Sequencing used immunoSEQ multiplex PCR; TCRdb keeps in-frame clones, though not all of them. The repertoire holds over 90,000 clones, with under 30% as singletons. CD45RO/CCR7/CD25/CD127/CD95/CD27 sorting isolated CD4+ naive, central memory, regulatory and stem cell-like memory cells. V gave up 9 bases and J gave up 9 bases, with 18 bases separating them. The CDR3 has 12 amino acids. CDR1 and CDR2 (germline): MNHNS, SASEGT.

The origin of this receptor is a woman aged 18-30 years with type 1 diabetes. Sequencing was done on a sample of central memory CD4+ T cells from blood. The chain carries TRBV6-1 and TRBJ2-7, with D perhaps matching TRBD2 (6 bases). The CDR3 reads CASRGTPRWQYF. CDR3 bases: TGTGCCAGTAGAGGGACTCCGCGGTGGCAGTACTTC.